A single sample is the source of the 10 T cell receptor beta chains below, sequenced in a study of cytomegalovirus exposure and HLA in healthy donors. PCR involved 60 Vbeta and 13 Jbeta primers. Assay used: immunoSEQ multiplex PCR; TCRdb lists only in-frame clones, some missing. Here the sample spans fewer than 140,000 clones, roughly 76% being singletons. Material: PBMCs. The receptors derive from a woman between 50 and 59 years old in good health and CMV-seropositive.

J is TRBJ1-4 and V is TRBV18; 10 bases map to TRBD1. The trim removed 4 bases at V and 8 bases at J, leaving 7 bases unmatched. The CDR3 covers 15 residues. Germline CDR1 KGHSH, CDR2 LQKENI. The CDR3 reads CASSRRTGGGEKLFF. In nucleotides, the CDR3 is TGTGCCAGCTCACGTCGGACAGGGGGGGGAGAAAAACTGTTTTTT.

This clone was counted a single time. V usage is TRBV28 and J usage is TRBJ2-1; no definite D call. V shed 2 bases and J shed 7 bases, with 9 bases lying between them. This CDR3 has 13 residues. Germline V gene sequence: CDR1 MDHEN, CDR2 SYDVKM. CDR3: CASSLISANEQFF. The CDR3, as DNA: TGTGCCAGCAGTTTAATCAGCGCGAATGAGCAGTTCTTC.

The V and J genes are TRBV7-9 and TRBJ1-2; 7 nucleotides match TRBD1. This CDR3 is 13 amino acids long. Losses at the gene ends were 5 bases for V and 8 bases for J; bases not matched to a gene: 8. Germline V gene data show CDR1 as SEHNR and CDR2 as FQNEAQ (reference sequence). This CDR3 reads CASSTQGWTGYTF. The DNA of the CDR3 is TGTGCCAGCAGCACACAGGGGTGGACCGGCTACACCTTC.

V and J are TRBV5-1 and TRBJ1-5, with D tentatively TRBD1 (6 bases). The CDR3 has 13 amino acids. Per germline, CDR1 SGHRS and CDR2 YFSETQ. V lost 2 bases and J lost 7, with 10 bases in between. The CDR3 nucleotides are TGCGCCAGCAGCTTTGGGGGCGGGCAGCCCCAGCATTTT. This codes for CASSFGGGQPQHF.

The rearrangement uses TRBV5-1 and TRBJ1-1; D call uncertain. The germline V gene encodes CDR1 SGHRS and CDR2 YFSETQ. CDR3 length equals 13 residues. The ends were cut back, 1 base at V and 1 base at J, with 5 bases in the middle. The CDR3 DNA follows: TGCGCCAGCAGCTTGATCCGGAACACTGAAGCTTTCTTT. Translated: CASSLIRNTEAFF.

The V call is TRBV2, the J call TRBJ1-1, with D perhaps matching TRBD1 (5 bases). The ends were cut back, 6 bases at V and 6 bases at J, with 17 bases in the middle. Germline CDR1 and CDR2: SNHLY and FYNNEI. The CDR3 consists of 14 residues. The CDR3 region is CASRYGGDKAEAFF. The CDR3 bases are TGTGCCAGCAGATACGGGGGGGATAAGGCTGAAGCTTTCTTT. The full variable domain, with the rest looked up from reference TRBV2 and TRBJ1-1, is EPEVTQTPSHQVTQMGQEVILRCVPISNHLYFYWYRQILGQKVEFLVSFYNNEISEKSEIFDDQFSVERPDGSNFTLKIRSTKLEDSAMYFCASRYGGDKAEAFFGQGTRLTVV.

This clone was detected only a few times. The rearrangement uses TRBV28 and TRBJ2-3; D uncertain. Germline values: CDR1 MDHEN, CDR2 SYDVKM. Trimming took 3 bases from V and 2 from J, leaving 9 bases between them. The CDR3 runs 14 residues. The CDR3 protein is CASSFDAATDTQYF. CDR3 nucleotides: TGTGCCAGCAGTTTCGACGCGGCCACAGATACGCAGTATTTT. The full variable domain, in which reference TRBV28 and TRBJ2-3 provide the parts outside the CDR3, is DVKVTQSSRYLVKRTGEKVFLECVQDMDHENMFWYRQDPGLGLRLIYFSYDVKMKEKGDIPEGYSVSREKKERFSLILESASTNQTSMYLCASSFDAATDTQYFGPGTRLTVL.

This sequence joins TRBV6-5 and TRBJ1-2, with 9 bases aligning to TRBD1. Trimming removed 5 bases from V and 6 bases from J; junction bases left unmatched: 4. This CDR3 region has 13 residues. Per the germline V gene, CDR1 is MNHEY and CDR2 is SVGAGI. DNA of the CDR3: TGTGCCAGCAGTCGGGGACAGGGTAATGGCTACACCTTC. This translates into CASSRGQGNGYTF.

The chain's CDR3 is CASSLLIYEQYF. Written as DNA, the CDR3 is TGTGCCAGCAGTTTATTAATCTACGAGCAGTACTTC. The rearrangement uses TRBV28 and TRBJ2-5, with D unclear. The J call may not be correct, given that the DNA end is closer to TRBJ2-7. Germline CDR1 and CDR2: MDHEN and SYDVKM. The CDR3 has 12 amino acids.

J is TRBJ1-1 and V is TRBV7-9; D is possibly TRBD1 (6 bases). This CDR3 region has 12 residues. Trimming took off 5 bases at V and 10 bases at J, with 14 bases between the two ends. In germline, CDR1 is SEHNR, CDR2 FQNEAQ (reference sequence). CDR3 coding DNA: TGTGCCAGCAGCCCCCGACAGGTTCCAGCTTTCTTT. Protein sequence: CASSPRQVPAFF.